These T cell receptor beta chains were read from a single sample in a study of CD8 T cells in Susac syndrome. TCRdb recomputed calls from the immunoSEQ multiplex PCR reads with MiXCR, one row per CDR3 protein. The table lists under 200,000 distinct CDR3 sequences, approximately 95% of them singletons, with 0.1% in the top ten. The sample comprised CD4+ T cells from PBMCs. All receptors come from a human donor in good health. Each CDR3 is given with its conserved first and last residue. The D gene is left open where the match is weak. Not every row has a clone size; where given, it reads once, few, many or a size class.

>TRBV15|TRBJ2-3|-|-
TGTGCCACCAGTCTTTCGGGGGTCCCACAAAATACGCAGTATTTT
CATSLSGVPQNTQYF
>TRBV18|TRBJ2-7|TRBD2|-
TGTGCCAGCTCACCTACTCGGGGGGTCTCCTACGAGCAGTACTTC
CASSPTRGVSYEQYF
>TRBV6-5|TRBJ1-2|-|-
TGTGCCAGCAGTACCTCGAGGACTAACTATGGCTACACCTTC
CASSTSRTNYGYTF
>TRBV27|TRBJ2-2|-|few
TGTGCCAGCAGTCCCCTCAACACCGGGGAGCTGTTTTTT
CASSPLNTGELFF
>TRBV9|TRBJ2-7|-|-
TGTGCCAGCAGCGGAGGCCCCTGGGGAGACTACGAGCAGTACTTC
CASSGGPWGDYEQYF
>TRBV7-9|TRBJ2-3|TRBD1|-
TGTGCCAGCAGCGTGGACAGGTATACGCAGTATTTT
CASSVDRYTQYF
>TRBV7-2|TRBJ2-7|-|-
TGTGCCAGCAGCTCCTCCCGAGGGGACGAGCAGTACTTC
CASSSSRGDEQYF
>TRBV3-1|TRBJ1-1|-|-
TGTGCCAGCAGCCCGGGGAGGGTAACTGAAGCTTTCTTT
CASSPGRVTEAFF
>TRBV10-3|TRBJ2-3|TRBD1|-
TGTGCCGCGGGGGACAGGGTGAACACAGATACGCAGTATTTT
CAAGDRVNTDTQYF
>TRBV28|TRBJ2-3|TRBD2|-
TGTGCCAGCAGTCCGAGACTAGCGGGAGTGGTAGATACGCAGTATTTT
CASSPRLAGVVDTQYF
>TRBV7-9|TRBJ1-1|-|once
TGTGCCAGCAGCTTAGCGCTAGGGGCGCGTGACACTGAAGCTTTCTTT
CASSLALGARDTEAFF
>TRBV29-1|TRBJ2-5|TRBD2|-
TGCAGCGTTCCCTTAGCGGGAGGGGAGGAGACCCAGTACTTC
CSVPLAGGEETQYF
>TRBV5-6|TRBJ2-1|TRBD1|-
TGTGCCAGCAGCTTCCAGGACAGGGGATACAATGAGCAGTTCTTC
CASSFQDRGYNEQFF
>TRBV30|TRBJ2-1|-|-
TGTGCCTGGAGTCCTCTCGACACAGGGTCGGAGCAGTTCTTC
CAWSPLDTGSEQFF
>TRBV6-1|TRBJ2-7|TRBD1|-
TGTGCCAGCAAACCGGGACAGGGGGCCTTCCCTTACGGGCAGTACTTC
CASKPGQGAFPYGQYF
>TRBV4-3|TRBJ2-7|-|-
TGCGCCAGCAGCCAATCGCCGCAGGGCCTGTGGGAGCAGTACTTC
CASSQSPQGLWEQYF
>TRBV3-1|TRBJ2-2|TRBD2|once
TGTGCCAGCAGCCAAGGACTAGCCGCGGACACCGGGGAGCTGTTTTTT
CASSQGLAADTGELFF
>TRBV29-1|TRBJ2-1|TRBD1|-
TGCAGCGTTCAAACAGGGGGCTCCTACAATGAGCAGTTCTTC
CSVQTGGSYNEQFF
>TRBV9|TRBJ2-1|TRBD2|-
TGTGCCAGCAGCGTTTTAGCGGGAGTTCCCCAAAATGAGCAGTTCTTC
CASSVLAGVPQNEQFF
>TRBV10-3|TRBJ2-3|-|-
TGTGCCATCACAGGGTCAGGGGATACGCAGTATTTT
CAITGSGDTQYF
>TRBV29-1|TRBJ1-4|-|-
TGCAGCGTGGGGGGACGGTCAGGTGAAAAACTGTTTTTT
CSVGGRSGEKLFF
>TRBV7-6|TRBJ1-2|-|-
TGTGCCAGCAGCTTACCGACAGGCTATGGCTACACCTTC
CASSLPTGYGYTF